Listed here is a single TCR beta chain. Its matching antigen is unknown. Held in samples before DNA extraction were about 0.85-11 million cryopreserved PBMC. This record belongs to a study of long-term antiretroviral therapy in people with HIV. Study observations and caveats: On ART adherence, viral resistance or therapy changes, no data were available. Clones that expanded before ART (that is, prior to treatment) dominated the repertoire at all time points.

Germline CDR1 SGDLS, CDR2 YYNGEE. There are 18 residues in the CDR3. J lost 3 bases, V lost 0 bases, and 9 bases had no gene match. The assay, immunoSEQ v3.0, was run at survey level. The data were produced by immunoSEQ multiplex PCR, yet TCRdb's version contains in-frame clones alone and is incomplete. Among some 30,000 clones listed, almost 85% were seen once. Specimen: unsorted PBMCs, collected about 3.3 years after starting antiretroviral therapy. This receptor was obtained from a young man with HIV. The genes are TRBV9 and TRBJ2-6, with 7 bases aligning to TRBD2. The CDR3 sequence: CASSVEGRGTGGANVLTF. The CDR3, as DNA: TGTGCCAGCAGCGTAGAGGGGCGGGGGACGGGTGGGGCCAACGTCCTGACTTTC.